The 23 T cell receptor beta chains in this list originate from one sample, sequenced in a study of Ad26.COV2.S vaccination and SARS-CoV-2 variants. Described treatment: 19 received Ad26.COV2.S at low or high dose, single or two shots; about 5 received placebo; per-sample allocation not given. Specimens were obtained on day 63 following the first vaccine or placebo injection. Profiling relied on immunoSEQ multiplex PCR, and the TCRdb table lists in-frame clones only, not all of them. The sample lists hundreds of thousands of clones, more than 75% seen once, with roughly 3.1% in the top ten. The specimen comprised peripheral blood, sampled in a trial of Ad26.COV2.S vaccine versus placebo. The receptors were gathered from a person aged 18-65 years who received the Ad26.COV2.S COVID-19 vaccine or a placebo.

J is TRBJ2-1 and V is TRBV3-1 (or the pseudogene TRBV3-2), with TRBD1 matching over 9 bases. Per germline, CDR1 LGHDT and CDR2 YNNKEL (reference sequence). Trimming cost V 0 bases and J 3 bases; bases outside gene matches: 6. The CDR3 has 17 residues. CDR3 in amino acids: CASSQDPGTGIYNEQFF. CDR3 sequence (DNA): TGTGCCAGCAGCCAAGACCCCGGGACAGGGATCTACAATGAGCAGTTCTTC.

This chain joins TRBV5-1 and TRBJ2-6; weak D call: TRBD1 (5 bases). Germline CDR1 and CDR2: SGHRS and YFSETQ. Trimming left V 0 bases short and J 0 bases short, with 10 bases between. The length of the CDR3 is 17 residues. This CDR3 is CASSLDVRDSGANVLTF. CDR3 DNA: TGCGCCAGCAGCTTGGATGTCAGGGACTCTGGGGCCAACGTCCTGACTTTC.

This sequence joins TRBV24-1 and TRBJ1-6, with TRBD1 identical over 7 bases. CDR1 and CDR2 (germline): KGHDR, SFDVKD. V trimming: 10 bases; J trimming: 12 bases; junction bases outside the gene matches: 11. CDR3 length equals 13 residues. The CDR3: CATPEGGGKPLHF. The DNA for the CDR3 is TGTGCCACTCCCGAAGGAGGGGGCAAACCCCTCCACTTT.

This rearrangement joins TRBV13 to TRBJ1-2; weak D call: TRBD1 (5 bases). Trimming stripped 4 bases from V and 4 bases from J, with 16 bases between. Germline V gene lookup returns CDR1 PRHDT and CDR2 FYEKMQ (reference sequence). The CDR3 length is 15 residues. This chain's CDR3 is CASSSRVRGTYGYTF. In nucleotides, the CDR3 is TGTGCCAGCAGCTCTAGGGTTCGGGGCACCTATGGCTACACCTTC.

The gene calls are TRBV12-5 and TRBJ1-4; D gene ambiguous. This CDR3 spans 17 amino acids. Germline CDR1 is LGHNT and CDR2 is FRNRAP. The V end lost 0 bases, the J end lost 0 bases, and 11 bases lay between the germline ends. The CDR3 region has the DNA TGTGCTAGTGGTTTGGTTTACTCGGGTTCAACTAATGAAAAACTGTTTTTT. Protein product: CASGLVYSGSTNEKLFF. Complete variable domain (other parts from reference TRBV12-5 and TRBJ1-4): DARVTQTPRHKVTEMGQEVTMRCQPILGHNTVFWYRQTMMQGLELLAYFRNRAPLDDSGMPKDRFSAEMPDATLATLKIQPSEPRDSAVYFCASGLVYSGSTNEKLFFGSGTQLSVL.

The CDR3 loop reads CASRPGQGYQPQHF. The DNA of the CDR3 is TGTGCCAGCAGACCGGGACAGGGATACCAGCCCCAGCATTTT. The V gene is TRBV27, the J gene TRBJ1-5; TRBD1 matches at 9 bases. Per the germline V gene, CDR1 is MNHEY and CDR2 is SMNVEV (reference sequence). This CDR3 has 14 residues. J gave up 7 bases and V 6 bases, and 7 bases lay outside the gene matches.

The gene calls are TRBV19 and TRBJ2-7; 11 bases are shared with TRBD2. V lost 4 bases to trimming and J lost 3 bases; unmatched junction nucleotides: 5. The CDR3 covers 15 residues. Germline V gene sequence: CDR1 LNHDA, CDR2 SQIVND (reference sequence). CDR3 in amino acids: CASSTLAGGHYEQYF. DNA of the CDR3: TGTGCCAGTAGTACCCTAGCGGGGGGCCACTACGAGCAGTACTTC.

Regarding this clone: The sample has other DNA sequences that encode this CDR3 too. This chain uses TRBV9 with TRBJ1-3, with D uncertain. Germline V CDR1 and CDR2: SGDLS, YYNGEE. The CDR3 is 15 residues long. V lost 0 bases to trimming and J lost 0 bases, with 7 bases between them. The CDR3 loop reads CASSVGGSSGNTIYF. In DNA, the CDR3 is TGTGCCAGCAGCGTAGGGGGATCCTCTGGAAACACCATATATTTT.

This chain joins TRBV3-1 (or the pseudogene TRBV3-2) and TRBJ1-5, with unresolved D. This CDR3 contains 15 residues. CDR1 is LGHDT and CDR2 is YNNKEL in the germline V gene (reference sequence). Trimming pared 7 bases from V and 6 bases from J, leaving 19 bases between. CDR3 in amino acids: CASTPGPGGGQPQHF. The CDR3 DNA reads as TGTGCCAGCACCCCTGGACCGGGCGGTGGTCAGCCCCAGCATTTT.

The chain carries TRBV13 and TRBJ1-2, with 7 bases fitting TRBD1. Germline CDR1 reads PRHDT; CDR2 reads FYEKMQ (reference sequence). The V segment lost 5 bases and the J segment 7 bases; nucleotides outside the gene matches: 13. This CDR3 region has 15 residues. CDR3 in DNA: TGTGCCAGCAGCAGGAGATCGACAGGGAGGATTGGCTACACCTTC. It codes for CASSRRSTGRIGYTF.

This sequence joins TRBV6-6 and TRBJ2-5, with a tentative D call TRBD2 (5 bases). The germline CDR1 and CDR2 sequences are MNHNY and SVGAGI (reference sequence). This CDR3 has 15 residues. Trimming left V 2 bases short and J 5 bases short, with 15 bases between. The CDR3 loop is CASSYEGSDWETQYF. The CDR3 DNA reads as TGTGCCAGCAGTTACGAGGGATCAGATTGGGAGACCCAGTACTTC.

The CDR3 DNA follows: TGTGCCTGGAGTGTATCGGGGTACTATGGCTACACCTTC. Translating it yields CAWSVSGYYGYTF. The chain links TRBV30 to TRBJ1-2; D unclear. Germline-derived CDR1 and CDR2 are GTSNPN and SVGIG (reference sequence). There are 13 residues in the CDR3. Trimming stripped 0 bases from V and 3 bases from J, with 8 bases between.

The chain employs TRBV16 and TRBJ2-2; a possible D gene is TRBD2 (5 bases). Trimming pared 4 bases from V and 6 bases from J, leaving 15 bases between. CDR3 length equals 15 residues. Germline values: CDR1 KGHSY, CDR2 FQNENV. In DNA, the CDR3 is TGTGCCAGCAGCCGCGACCTGGCGGGTGCCGGGGAGCTGTTTTTT. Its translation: CASSRDLAGAGELFF.

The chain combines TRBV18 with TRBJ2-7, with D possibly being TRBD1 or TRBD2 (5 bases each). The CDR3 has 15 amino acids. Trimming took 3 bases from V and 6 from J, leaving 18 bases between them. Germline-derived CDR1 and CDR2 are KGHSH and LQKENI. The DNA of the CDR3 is TGTGCCAGCTCACCCGCGGTCGGCAGGGACCGCGAGCAGTACTTC. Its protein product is CASSPAVGRDREQYF.

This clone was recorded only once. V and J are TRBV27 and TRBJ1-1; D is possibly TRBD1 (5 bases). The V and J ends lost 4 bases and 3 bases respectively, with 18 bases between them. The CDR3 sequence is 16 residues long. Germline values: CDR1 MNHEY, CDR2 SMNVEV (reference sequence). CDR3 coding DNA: TGTGCCAGCAGTTCCACTTCCCAGGGAAGTTACACTGAAGCTTTCTTT. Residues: CASSSTSQGSYTEAFF.

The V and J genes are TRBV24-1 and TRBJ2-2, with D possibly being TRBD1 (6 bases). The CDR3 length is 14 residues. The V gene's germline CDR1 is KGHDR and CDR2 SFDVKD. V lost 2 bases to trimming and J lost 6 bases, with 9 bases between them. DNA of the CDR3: TGTGCCACCAGTGATTCCCCAGGGGCCGGGGAGCTGTTTTTT. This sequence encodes CATSDSPGAGELFF.

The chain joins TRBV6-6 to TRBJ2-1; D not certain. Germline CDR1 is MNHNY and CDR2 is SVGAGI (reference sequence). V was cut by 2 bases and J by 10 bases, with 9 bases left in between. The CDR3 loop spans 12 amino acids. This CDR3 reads CASSYGLWEQFF. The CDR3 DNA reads TGTGCCAGCAGTTACGGTCTATGGGAGCAGTTCTTC.

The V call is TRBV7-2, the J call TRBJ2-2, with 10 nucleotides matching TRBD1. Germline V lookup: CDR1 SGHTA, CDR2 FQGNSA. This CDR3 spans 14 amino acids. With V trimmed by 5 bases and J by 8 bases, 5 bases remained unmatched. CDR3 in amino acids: CASSIDRGLGELFF. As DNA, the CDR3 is TGTGCCAGCAGCATCGACAGGGGGCTTGGGGAGCTGTTTTTT.

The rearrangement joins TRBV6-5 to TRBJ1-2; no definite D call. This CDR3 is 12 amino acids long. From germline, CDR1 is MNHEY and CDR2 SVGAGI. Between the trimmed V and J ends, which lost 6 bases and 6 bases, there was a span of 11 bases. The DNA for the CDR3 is TGTGCCAGCAGGTCGGGGAAGGATGGCTACACCTTC. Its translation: CASRSGKDGYTF.

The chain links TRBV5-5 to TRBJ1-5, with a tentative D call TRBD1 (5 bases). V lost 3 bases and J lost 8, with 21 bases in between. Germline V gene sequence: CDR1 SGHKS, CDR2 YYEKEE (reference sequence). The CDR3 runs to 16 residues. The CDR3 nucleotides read TGTGCCAGCAGCTCCGGACATGAGCCTCCAGGTGAGCCCCAGCATTTT. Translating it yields CASSSGHEPPGEPQHF.

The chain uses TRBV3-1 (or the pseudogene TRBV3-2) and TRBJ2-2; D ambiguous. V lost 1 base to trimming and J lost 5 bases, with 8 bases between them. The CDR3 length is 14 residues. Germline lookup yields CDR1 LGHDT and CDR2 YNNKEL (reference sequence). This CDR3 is CASSQVLGTGELFF. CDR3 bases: TGTGCCAGCAGCCAAGTTCTGGGAACCGGGGAGCTGTTTTTT.

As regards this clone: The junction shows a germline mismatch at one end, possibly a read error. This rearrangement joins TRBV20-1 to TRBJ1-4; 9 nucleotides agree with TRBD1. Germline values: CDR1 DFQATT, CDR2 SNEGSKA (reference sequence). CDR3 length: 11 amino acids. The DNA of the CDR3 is TGCAGTGCTAGACGAAGACAGGGGGACGGATTT. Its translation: CSARRRQGDGF.

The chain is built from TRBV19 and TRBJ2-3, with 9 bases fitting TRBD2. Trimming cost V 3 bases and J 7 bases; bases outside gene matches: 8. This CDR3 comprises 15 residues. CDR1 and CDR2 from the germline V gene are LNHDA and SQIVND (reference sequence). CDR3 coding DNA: TGTGCCAGTAGTATTTTTGGACTAGCGCTGAATACGCAGTATTTT. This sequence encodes CASSIFGLALNTQYF.